Shown below are 29 T cell receptor delta chains from a single sample sequenced in a study of gamma-delta T cells after stem cell transplantation listed by TCRdb under 2016. The library was prepared using RT-PCR. The instrument given in TCRdb is Illumina MiSeq. TCRdb called clones anew from the public reads via CATT; matching DNA rows were later pooled. This sample comprises about 2,300 delta-chain clones, approximately 7.1% of them detected only once. The ten most abundant clones make up approximately 11% of the sample. The sequenced material came from gamma-delta T cells. The receptors were sampled from a human donor. It is not recorded whose cells these are; they may come from a transplant donor.

This clone has just a few counts. A far larger clone lies a single base away; this is likely a read error. The gene calls are TRDV2 and TRDJ1; D not certain. Between the trimmed V and J ends, which lost 2 bases and 2 bases, there was a span of 14 bases. CDR1 is GEAIGNYY and CDR2 is EKD in the germline V gene. CDR3 length: 15 amino acids. CDR3 loop: CACDIVEERTDKLIF. The CDR3 coding sequence is TGTGCCTGTGACATCGTAGAAGAAAGGACCGATAAACTCATCTTT.

Points on this clone: A much larger clone differs by one base, so this may be a read error. The identical CDR3 is also encoded by other nucleotide sequences in the sample. CDR3 in DNA: TGTGCCTGTGAGTCAATGGGAAGTCCCTCTGGGGGATACGCGGTTGGGCATGCCGATAAACTCATCTTT. Residues: CACESMGSPSGGYAVGHADKLIF. V usage is TRDV2 and J usage is TRDJ1, with 12 bases fitting TRDD3. This CDR3 has 23 residues. J gave up 3 bases and V 4 bases, and 29 bases lay outside the gene matches. CDR1 and CDR2 (germline): GEAIGNYY, EKD.

This clone qualifies as medium-sized. Other DNA sequences in this sample translate to the same CDR3. This chain links TRDV2 with TRDJ1, with a weak D call TRDD3 (6 bases). V lost 3 bases to trimming and J lost 4 bases, with 17 bases between them. CDR3 size: 15 residues. Germline V gene sequence: CDR1 GEAIGNYY, CDR2 EKD. The CDR3 coding sequence is TGTGCCTGTGACGACATACTGGGATCGGGCGATAAACTCATCTTT. It encodes CACDDILGSGDKLIF.

This clone was seen a handful of times. This likely stems from a read error, as it lies one base from a far larger clone. CDR3 nucleotides: TGTGCCTGTGGCAAGATGAAACTGGGGGATACGGAAGTCTCCCTGTACACCGATAAACTCATCTTT. Encoded protein: CACGKMKLGDTEVSLYTDKLIF. The rearrangement joins TRDV2 to TRDJ1; 13 bases agree with TRDD3. CDR3 length: 22 amino acids. Germline CDR1 reads GEAIGNYY; CDR2 reads EKD. The V segment lost 5 bases and the J segment 0 bases; nucleotides outside the gene matches: 23.

About this clone: A much larger clone is a single base away; this may be a read error. CDR3 nucleotide sequence: TGTGCCTGTGACACCGTACTGGGGGATACCCTCGCGTACACCGATAAACTCATCTTT. It yields the protein CACDTVLGDTLAYTDKLIF. The chain carries TRDV2 and TRDJ1, with 12 positions matching TRDD3. Germline-derived CDR1 and CDR2 are GEAIGNYY and EKD. This CDR3 is 19 amino acids long. The ends lost 0 bases at V and 0 bases at J; junction bases unmatched: 10.

Notes on this clone: A far more abundant clone sits one base away, making this likely a read error. Other DNA sequences in this specimen translate into the identical CDR3. The chain is built from TRDV2 and TRDJ2; TRDD3 matches at 8 bases. Germline CDR1 reads GEAIGNYY; CDR2 reads EKD. V lost 5 bases and J lost 2; bases outside the gene matches: 6. The CDR3 has 15 residues. The CDR3 is CACVKGIRLTAQLFF. CDR3 coding DNA: TGTGCCTGTGTCAAAGGGATACGCTTGACAGCACAACTCTTCTTT.

This clone is large. Other DNA sequences within the sample encode an identical CDR3. Here the CDR3 DNA reads TGTGCCTGTGACCCAGTACTGGGCCCCGATAAACTCATCTTT. It yields the protein CACDPVLGPDKLIF. This chain connects TRDV2 to TRDJ1; D may be TRDD3 (6 bases). Germline V gene sequence: CDR1 GEAIGNYY, CDR2 EKD. The CDR3 is 14 amino acids. Deletions cut 3 bases from V and 3 bases from J, with 13 bases between.

This clone was counted between two and nine times. The chain carries TRDV2 and TRDJ1, with 13 bases fitting TRDD3. Germline CDR1 reads GEAIGNYY; CDR2 reads EKD. The CDR3 totals 21 residues. Germline trimming cut 3 bases from V and 0 bases from J; bases unmatched to any gene: 18. The CDR3, as DNA: TGTGCCTGTGACGGAGTACTGGGGGATACGCGAATGATGGGGTACACCGATAAACTCATCTTT. Protein sequence: CACDGVLGDTRMMGYTDKLIF.

There are a few counts of this clone. With a much larger clone just one base away, this may be a read error. The CDR3 DNA reads TGTGCCTGTGACACCGTCGCAACTGGGGTACCCAGCACCTGGGACACCCGACAGATGTTTTTC. This translates into CACDTVATGVPSTWDTRQMFF. V usage is TRDV2 and J usage is TRDJ3, with 7 bases lining up with TRDD3. The CDR3 is 21 amino acids. Germline V gene data show CDR1 as GEAIGNYY and CDR2 as EKD. The V gene end was trimmed by 0 bases and the J gene end by 2 bases; junction bases not matched to a gene: 15.

This clone rates as large. This sample includes further DNA sequences coding for the same CDR3. The rearrangement uses TRDV2 and TRDJ1, with 7 bases matching TRDD3. V shed 1 base and J 0 bases; nucleotides not matched to a gene: 10. CDR1 and CDR2 from the germline V gene are GEAIGNYY and EKD. This CDR3 is 17 amino acids long. In DNA, the CDR3 is TGTGCCTGTGACACGTTGGGGCTGGGGGTTTACACCGATAAACTCATCTTT. Translating gives CACDTLGLGVYTDKLIF.

Details on this clone: TCRdb records a much larger clone's protein for this DNA, with a difference at residue 5 that likely arises from a read error; the protein given is the translation of the DNA. The rearrangement uses TRDV2 and TRDJ1; 13 positions match TRDD3. Germline V gives CDR1 GEAIGNYY, CDR2 EKD. The CDR3 runs 19 residues. V trimming: 2 bases; J trimming: 0 bases; junction bases outside the gene matches: 11. The chain's CDR3 is CACDIVELGDTTYTDKLIF. In DNA form, the CDR3 reads TGTGCCTGTGACATCGTAGAACTGGGGGATACGACATACACCGATAAACTCATCTTT.

This clone was found a few times. This may come from a read error, since a much larger clone is one base off. This specimen includes other DNA sequences encoding the same CDR3. This chain links TRDV2 with TRDJ1, with D tentatively TRDD3 (5 bases). The germline CDR1 and CDR2 sequences are GEAIGNYY and EKD. The CDR3 covers 22 residues. The CDR3, as DNA: TGTGCCTGCGACACAATAAGGCCGGTGGCCATCAATACGGGTTATCAGATGGATAAACTCATCTTT. It codes for CACDTIRPVAINTGYQMDKLIF.

This clone was picked up a small number of times. A clone one base away is much larger, so this may be a read error. The J gene is TRDJ3, the V gene TRDV2; 7 positions match TRDD3. The CDR3 runs to 19 residues. Germline assignment: CDR1 GEAIGNYY and CDR2 EKD. The J segment lost 2 bases and the V segment lost 1 base, leaving 10 bases of the junction unmatched. The CDR3 coding sequence is TGTGCCTGTGACACGGCTGGGGGTTCGAGCCCCTGGGACACCCGACAGATGTTTTTC. This encodes CACDTAGGSSPWDTRQMFF.

This clone rates as large. The chain has TRDV2 and TRDJ1; 7 nucleotides line up with TRDD3. The CDR3 extends over 15 amino acids. V shed 0 bases and J 0 bases; nucleotides not matched to a gene: 3. Per the germline V gene, CDR1 is GEAIGNYY and CDR2 is EKD. The CDR3 DNA reads TGTGCCTGTGACACCCTGGGGGTTAACACCGATAAACTCATCTTT. Translating gives CACDTLGVNTDKLIF.

This clone was picked up a small number of times. A far larger clone is off by one base, so a read error is likely. The rearrangement joins TRDV2 to TRDJ1; tentative D call: TRDD3 (5 bases). CDR1 and CDR2 from the germline V gene are GEAIGNYY and EKD. The CDR3 consists of 15 residues. V lost 3 bases, J lost 1 base, and 14 bases lay in between. In DNA, the CDR3 is TGTGCCTGTGACCCGGTGGGGAGGTGCACCGATAAACTCATCTTT. Its translation: CACDPVGRCTDKLIF.

About this clone itself: TCRdb's protein, taken from a much larger clone, differs from this DNA's translation at residue 8, likely owing to a read error; the protein displayed comes from the DNA. The rearrangement uses TRDV2 and TRDJ1; 8 bases map to TRDD3. In germline, CDR1 is GEAIGNYY, CDR2 EKD. After removal of 2 bases from V and 0 bases from J, the junction contained 7 bases not matched to a gene. There are 16 residues in the CDR3. CDR3 protein: CACDKLGAPYTDKLIF. CDR3 DNA: TGTGCCTGTGACAAACTGGGGGCTCCGTACACCGATAAACTCATCTTT.

Regarding this clone: With only one base between it and a far larger clone, this is likely a read error. Other DNA sequences in this specimen translate into the identical CDR3. The rearrangement joins TRDV2 to TRDJ1; D may be TRDD3 (6 bases). CDR3 size: 14 residues. V lost 0 bases and J lost 3, with 10 bases in between. CDR1 and CDR2 (germline): GEAIGNYY, EKD. The CDR3: CACDTLLGADKLIF. CDR3 in DNA: TGTGCCTGTGACACCCTACTGGGTGCCGATAAACTCATCTTT.

With regard to this clone: With a much larger clone just one base away, this may be a read error. The chain joins TRDV2 to TRDJ1; TRDD3 is a possible D gene (6 bases). Germline CDR1 and CDR2: GEAIGNYY and EKD. CDR3 length: 14 amino acids. Trimming pared 3 bases from V and 2 bases from J, leaving 12 bases between. The CDR3 protein is CACDPMGGTDKLIF. The CDR3 nucleotides are TGTGCCTGTGACCCGATGGGGGGTACCGATAAACTCATCTTT.

This clone is termed large. In the same sample, other DNA sequences code for this CDR3. The CDR3 nucleotides are TGTGCCTGTGACGTGTTGGGGGGATATGAAGGCACAACCGATAAACTCATCTTT. Its protein product is CACDVLGGYEGTTDKLIF. The V call is TRDV2, the J call TRDJ1, with 8 bases lining up with TRDD3. With 3 bases clipped from V and 2 bases from J, the junction kept 16 bases outside the gene matches. Per the germline V gene, CDR1 is GEAIGNYY and CDR2 is EKD. The CDR3 is 18 amino acids.

Comment on this clone: This may arise from a read error, as a much more abundant clone is one base away. This sequence joins TRDV2 and TRDJ1; 8 nucleotides align to TRDD3. V lost 0 bases, J lost 10 bases, and 18 bases stayed unmatched. The germline V gene encodes CDR1 GEAIGNYY and CDR2 EKD. The CDR3 consists of 17 residues. DNA for the CDR3: TGTGCCTGTGACACCGTTGGGGCTACTTCTGGGGGGATAGGACTCATCTTT. Encoded protein: CACDTVGATSGGIGLIF.

This clone was recorded a few times. With a far larger clone one base away, a read error is the likely cause. The gene calls are TRDV2 and TRDJ1, with 10 bases that match TRDD3. Germline V gene data show CDR1 as GEAIGNYY and CDR2 as EKD. V lost 1 base, J lost 3 bases, and 16 bases stayed unmatched. The length of the CDR3 is 19 residues. The CDR3 nucleotides are TGTGCCTGTGACACAGTAGGGTCCGCAAAGGGGGATACGGCCGATAAACTCATCTTT. As protein: CACDTVGSAKGDTADKLIF.

Only one count was recorded for this clone. Since a far larger clone is one base different, this is likely a read error. The chain combines TRDV2 with TRDJ1, with 7 bases identical to TRDD3. Germline CDR1 is GEAIGNYY and CDR2 is EKD. CDR3 size: 23 residues. After removal of 1 base from V and 1 base from J, the junction contained 29 bases not matched to a gene. In nucleotides, the CDR3 is TGTGCCTGTGACACTCTAGTTCAGGGCGGGCTGGGGATAGGTGGACTCACCACCGATAAACTCATCTTT. Encoded protein: CACDTLVQGGLGIGGLTTDKLIF.

This clone was observed a few times. A far bigger clonotype differs at one base, so this is likely a read error. The chain has TRDV2 and TRDJ1; D may be TRDD3 (6 bases). The CDR3 runs 14 residues. The V end was cut by 1 base, the J end by 7 bases, with 15 bases between. Germline values: CDR1 GEAIGNYY, CDR2 EKD. CDR3 DNA: TGTGCCTGTGACACTCTACTGGGTGCCGGTAAACTCATCTTT. It specifies CACDTLLGAGKLIF.

The chain couples TRDV2 to TRDJ1; no reliable D call. Germline V lookup: CDR1 GEAIGNYY, CDR2 EKD. The CDR3 has 16 amino acids. The germline V and J ends were trimmed by 0 bases and 4 bases, with 17 bases remaining between them. DNA of the CDR3: TGTGCCTGTGACACCGTATCACCCACACCAAACGATAAACTCATCTTT. Amino acid sequence: CACDTVSPTPNDKLIF.

On this clone: This may be a read error: a much more frequent sequence differs by one nucleotide. V gene TRDV2 combines with J gene TRDJ1; TRDD3 aligns across 8 bases. The CDR3 has 15 amino acids. Germline V gene data show CDR1 as GEAIGNYY and CDR2 as EKD. Trimming cost V 1 base and J 1 base; bases outside gene matches: 4. The CDR3 sequence is CACDTLGALTDKLIF. The CDR3 bases are TGTGCCTGTGACACACTGGGGGCCCTCACCGATAAACTCATCTTT.

A word on this clone: This may stem from a read error, because a much larger clone lies one nucleotide away. The genes are TRDV2 and TRDJ1; 9 bases agree with TRDD3. The V gene end was trimmed by 0 bases and the J gene end by 3 bases; junction bases not matched to a gene: 31. CDR3 length equals 24 residues. Germline CDR1 is GEAIGNYY and CDR2 is EKD. CDR3 amino acids: CACDTVSSAPMGKGIREVPDKLIF. The CDR3 DNA reads TGTGCCTGTGACACCGTCAGTTCCGCTCCCATGGGGAAGGGGATACGCGAAGTCCCCGATAAACTCATCTTT.

In its sample, this clone is large. Other DNA sequences in this sample translate to the same CDR3. The genes are TRDV2 and TRDJ1; 13 bases are shared with TRDD3. J lost 3 bases, V lost 1 base, and 22 bases had no gene match. Looked up from germline, CDR1 is GEAIGNYY and CDR2 is EKD. There are 22 residues in the CDR3. This chain's CDR3 is CACDTVKSYVGTGGYAPDKLIF. CDR3 DNA sequence: TGTGCCTGTGACACTGTTAAATCCTACGTCGGTACTGGGGGATACGCTCCCGATAAACTCATCTTT.

This clone has only one observation. The junction differs from germline at one of its ends, possibly a read error. This sequence joins TRDV2 and TRDJ1; TRDD3 matches 8 bases. CDR1 is GEAIGNYY, CDR2 EKD, per germline. The CDR3 runs 19 residues. CDR3 in DNA: TGTGCCTGTGACACCAGCTGGAGTACTGGGGGGCTGTACACCGATAAGCTCATCTTT. It yields the protein CACDTSWSTGGLYTDKLIF.

This clone was observed a single time. A read error may produce the germline difference seen at one junction end. V is TRDV1 and J is TRDJ1; D is possibly TRDD3 (5 bases). CDR1 and CDR2 (germline): TSWWSYY, QGS. This CDR3 is 15 amino acids long. CDR3 DNA: TGTGCTCTGGGGGGGGGGGCACCGTACACCGATAAACTCATCTTT. Its protein is CALGGGAPYTDKLIF.